The next 3 T cell receptor beta chains were all read from a single sample in a study of blood T cells in healthy people across ages. A J-beta primer mix and a sample-barcoded 5' primer were used in a second PCR of about 7 to 12 cycles. MiXCR, applied by TCRdb to the 5' RACE reads, yields one record per CDR3 protein. The sample holds hundreds of thousands of distinct CDR3 sequences, about 30% seen once. The sequencing input was blood. The receptors were sampled from a woman over 75 in good health.

The chain uses TRBV11-2 and TRBJ2-1; 9 nucleotides align to TRBD1. There are 14 residues in the CDR3. CDR1 and CDR2 from the germline V gene are SGHAT and FQNNGV. The junction had 8 bases not matched to a gene; V was cut back by 6 bases and J by 8 bases. The CDR3 nucleotides read TGTGCCAGCAGGGCAGGGACAGGGAACGATGAGCAGTTCTTC. It yields the protein CASRAGTGNDEQFF.

This clonotype was observed a handful of times. This sequence may be a read error, since a much larger clone differs from it by one base. The rearrangement uses TRBV20-1 and TRBJ2-5, with a possible D match to TRBD1 (6 bases). The CDR3 length is 13 residues. CDR1 and CDR2 (germline): DFQATT, SNEGSKA (reference sequence). The V end lost 6 bases, the J end lost 2 bases, and 13 bases lay between the germline ends. The CDR3 DNA is TGCAGTGCGGGACAACTGACTCAAGAGACCCAGTACTTC. Its translation: CSAGQLTQETQYF.

This clonotype showed up many times. The chain carries TRBV20-1 and TRBJ2-3, with 10 nucleotides matching TRBD2. The germline gives CDR1 DFQATT, CDR2 SNEGSKA (reference sequence). J gave up 2 bases and V 7 bases, and 3 bases lay outside the gene matches. This CDR3 spans 13 amino acids. CDR3 protein: CSGTSGNTDTQYF. DNA for the CDR3: TGCAGTGGGACTAGCGGAAACACAGATACGCAGTATTTT.